These T cell receptor beta chains were read from a single sample in a study of spatial heterogeneity in lung cancer. TCRdb used MiXCR to reprocess the 5' RACE reads, holding one entry per CDR3 protein. The sample shows about 41,000 distinct CDR3 sequences, approximately 12% of them seen only once. Specimen: PBMCs, collected at surgery. The receptor source for this set is a female donor with early-stage non-small cell lung cancer. The CDR3 runs from the conserved cysteine through the conserved F or W. The order of the fields is clone size, D gene, J gene, V gene, CDR3 protein, CDR3 DNA. A D gene is named only where the DNA matches it firmly. Some rows mark clone size as missing; the rest say once, few, many or name a class of expanded clone.

abundance: NA; d_gene: NA; j_gene: TRBJ2-7; v_gene: TRBV7-6; CDR3aa: CASSLAGSQAGYEQYF; CDR3nt: TGTGCCAGCAGCTTAGCAGGGTCGCAAGCCGGTTACGAGCAGTACTTC
abundance: few; d_gene: NA; j_gene: TRBJ1-2; v_gene: TRBV12-3/TRBV12-4; CDR3aa: CASSFLREYGYTF; CDR3nt: TGTGCCAGCAGTTTTCTTAGGGAATATGGCTACACCTTC
abundance: NA; d_gene: NA; j_gene: TRBJ1-2; v_gene: TRBV5-1; CDR3aa: CASSADSYGYTF; CDR3nt: TGCGCCAGCAGCGCGGACAGCTATGGCTACACCTTC
abundance: NA; d_gene: NA; j_gene: TRBJ2-7; v_gene: TRBV29-1; CDR3aa: CSVAGDEQYF; CDR3nt: TGCAGCGTGGCAGGGGACGAGCAGTACTTC
abundance: few; d_gene: NA; j_gene: TRBJ2-4; v_gene: TRBV6-5; CDR3aa: CASSYARATIAKNIQYF; CDR3nt: TGTGCCAGCAGTTACGCCCGGGCGACGATAGCCAAAAACATTCAGTACTTC
abundance: few; d_gene: TRBD2; j_gene: TRBJ2-1; v_gene: TRBV4-2; CDR3aa: CASSRAGGDNEQFF; CDR3nt: TGTGCCAGCAGCCGAGCGGGGGGGGACAATGAGCAGTTCTTC
abundance: NA; d_gene: NA; j_gene: TRBJ2-7; v_gene: TRBV25-1; CDR3aa: CASSRQGGALEQYF; CDR3nt: TGTGCCAGCAGTAGACAGGGAGGGGCTCTCGAGCAGTACTTC
abundance: few; d_gene: NA; j_gene: TRBJ1-4; v_gene: TRBV28; CDR3aa: CASSLYEKLFF; CDR3nt: TGTGCCAGCAGTTTATATGAAAAACTGTTTTTT
abundance: NA; d_gene: NA; j_gene: TRBJ1-1; v_gene: TRBV4-3; CDR3aa: CASSQDDFGVEAFF; CDR3nt: TGCGCCAGCAGCCAAGATGACTTTGGGGTTGAAGCTTTCTTT
abundance: once; d_gene: NA; j_gene: TRBJ2-5; v_gene: TRBV9; CDR3aa: CASSLLPDGLCQETQYF; CDR3nt: TGTGCCAGCAGCCTTCTCCCGGACGGGTTGTGCCAAGAGACCCAGTACTTC
abundance: many; d_gene: TRBD2; j_gene: TRBJ2-5; v_gene: TRBV28; CDR3aa: CASRSGVQETQYF; CDR3nt: TGTGCCAGCAGGAGCGGGGTCCAAGAGACCCAGTACTTC
abundance: few; d_gene: NA; j_gene: TRBJ2-6; v_gene: TRBV7-9; CDR3aa: CASSPPYSGANVLTF; CDR3nt: TGTGCCAGCAGCCCCCCTTACTCTGGGGCCAACGTCCTGACTTTC
abundance: NA; d_gene: NA; j_gene: TRBJ2-5; v_gene: TRBV11-2; CDR3aa: CASSLDRAQETQYF; CDR3nt: TGTGCCAGCAGCTTAGACAGAGCCCAAGAGACCCAGTACTTC
abundance: few; d_gene: NA; j_gene: TRBJ2-3; v_gene: TRBV29-1; CDR3aa: CSVSYGVGTDTQYF; CDR3nt: TGCAGCGTTTCTTACGGAGTCGGCACAGATACGCAGTATTTT
abundance: NA; d_gene: TRBD2; j_gene: TRBJ2-7; v_gene: TRBV7-9; CDR3aa: CASSFVSGHYEQYF; CDR3nt: TGTGCCAGCAGCTTCGTTAGCGGGCACTACGAGCAGTACTTC
abundance: many; d_gene: TRBD2; j_gene: TRBJ2-1; v_gene: TRBV7-2; CDR3aa: CASSLGLAGNNEQFF; CDR3nt: TGTGCCAGCAGCTTGGGACTAGCGGGGAACAATGAGCAGTTCTTC
abundance: few; d_gene: TRBD1; j_gene: TRBJ1-1; v_gene: TRBV6-5; CDR3aa: CASSVDRVAEAFF; CDR3nt: TGTGCCAGCAGCGTCGACAGGGTGGCTGAAGCTTTCTTT
abundance: NA; d_gene: NA; j_gene: TRBJ2-2; v_gene: TRBV28; CDR3aa: CASSFVTGALTGELFF; CDR3nt: TGTGCCAGCAGTTTTGTGACGGGGGCTCTCACCGGGGAGCTGTTTTTT
abundance: few; d_gene: NA; j_gene: TRBJ2-5; v_gene: TRBV2; CDR3aa: CASSPWKETQYF; CDR3nt: TGTGCCAGCAGTCCCTGGAAAGAGACCCAGTACTTC
abundance: few; d_gene: NA; j_gene: TRBJ2-3; v_gene: TRBV7-2; CDR3aa: CASIIGGASDTQYF; CDR3nt: TGTGCCAGCATCATAGGGGGGGCATCAGATACGCAGTATTTT
abundance: many; d_gene: TRBD1; j_gene: TRBJ1-6; v_gene: TRBV6-5; CDR3aa: CASSYKGTGNSAYNSPLHF; CDR3nt: TGTGCCAGCAGTTACAAGGGGACAGGGAATTCCGCCTATAATTCACCCCTCCACTTT
abundance: few; d_gene: NA; j_gene: TRBJ1-1; v_gene: TRBV12-3/TRBV12-4; CDR3aa: CASSFRRPNTEAFF; CDR3nt: TGTGCCAGCAGTTTTAGGCGGCCGAACACTGAAGCTTTCTTT
abundance: NA; d_gene: TRBD2; j_gene: TRBJ2-5; v_gene: TRBV12-3/TRBV12-4; CDR3aa: CASSPGGAMETQYF; CDR3nt: TGTGCCAGCAGCCCCGGGGGGGCCATGGAGACCCAGTACTTC
abundance: NA; d_gene: NA; j_gene: TRBJ2-7; v_gene: TRBV10-3; CDR3aa: CAISESPGSSYEQYF; CDR3nt: TGTGCCATCAGTGAGTCCCCAGGAAGCTCCTACGAGCAGTACTTC
abundance: NA; d_gene: NA; j_gene: TRBJ1-5; v_gene: TRBV19; CDR3aa: CASSIGGQPQHF; CDR3nt: TGTGCCAGTAGTATAGGAGGGCAGCCCCAGCATTTT
abundance: few; d_gene: NA; j_gene: TRBJ1-2; v_gene: TRBV4-2; CDR3aa: CASSPLDGSYGYTF; CDR3nt: TGTGCCAGCAGCCCCCTAGACGGATCCTATGGCTACACCTTC
abundance: few; d_gene: TRBD1; j_gene: TRBJ2-7; v_gene: TRBV5-4; CDR3aa: CASSPGTGGHEQYF; CDR3nt: TGTGCCAGCAGTCCCGGGACAGGGGGCCACGAGCAGTACTTC
abundance: NA; d_gene: NA; j_gene: TRBJ2-1; v_gene: TRBV11-3; CDR3aa: CASSLSVNEQFF; CDR3nt: TGTGCCAGCAGCTTAAGCGTCAATGAGCAGTTCTTC
abundance: NA; d_gene: TRBD2; j_gene: TRBJ2-3; v_gene: TRBV6-2/TRBV6-3; CDR3aa: CASSRGGLGDTQYF; CDR3nt: TGTGCCAGCAGCCGGGGGGGCCTAGGGGATACGCAGTATTTT
abundance: many; d_gene: NA; j_gene: TRBJ2-2; v_gene: TRBV6-2/TRBV6-3; CDR3aa: CASSYVAASTGELFF; CDR3nt: TGTGCCAGCAGTTACGTCGCAGCTTCCACCGGGGAGCTGTTTTTT
abundance: NA; d_gene: NA; j_gene: TRBJ2-3; v_gene: TRBV3-1; CDR3aa: CASSQDRRDIFTDTQYF; CDR3nt: TGTGCCAGCAGCCAAGATCGGCGGGATATTTTCACAGATACGCAGTATTTT
abundance: NA; d_gene: NA; j_gene: TRBJ1-2; v_gene: TRBV19; CDR3aa: CASSGLARSYTF; CDR3nt: TGTGCCAGTTCCGGGCTCGCCCGAAGCTACACCTTC
abundance: NA; d_gene: TRBD1; j_gene: TRBJ1-1; v_gene: TRBV27; CDR3aa: CASSLTGSHEAFF; CDR3nt: TGTGCCAGCAGTTTGACAGGGAGCCATGAAGCTTTCTTT
abundance: many; d_gene: NA; j_gene: TRBJ1-1; v_gene: TRBV4-2; CDR3aa: CASSQDGRGMGEAFF; CDR3nt: TGTGCCAGCAGCCAAGATGGAAGAGGCATGGGTGAAGCTTTCTTT
abundance: many; d_gene: NA; j_gene: TRBJ2-2; v_gene: TRBV11-2; CDR3aa: CASSLVAAGTGELFF; CDR3nt: TGTGCCAGCAGCTTAGTTGCGGCCGGCACCGGGGAGCTGTTTTTT
abundance: NA; d_gene: NA; j_gene: TRBJ2-7; v_gene: TRBV4-1; CDR3aa: CASSQERAGSGEQYF; CDR3nt: TGCGCCAGCAGCCAAGAGAGGGCAGGGTCGGGGGAGCAGTACTTC
abundance: few; d_gene: NA; j_gene: TRBJ2-7; v_gene: TRBV28; CDR3aa: CASSILTSYEQYF; CDR3nt: TGTGCCAGCAGTATCCTAACTTCGTACGAGCAGTACTTC
abundance: NA; d_gene: NA; j_gene: TRBJ2-4; v_gene: TRBV13; CDR3aa: CASSLDGIQYF; CDR3nt: TGTGCCAGCAGCTTAGATGGCATTCAGTACTTC
abundance: NA; d_gene: NA; j_gene: TRBJ1-5; v_gene: TRBV28; CDR3aa: CASSPDSPVEPQHF; CDR3nt: TGTGCCAGCAGCCCGGACAGCCCCGTGGAGCCCCAGCATTTT
abundance: many; d_gene: NA; j_gene: TRBJ2-1; v_gene: TRBV6-2/TRBV6-3; CDR3aa: CASTNNPYNEQFF; CDR3nt: TGTGCCAGCACCAACAACCCCTACAATGAGCAGTTCTTC
abundance: NA; d_gene: TRBD1; j_gene: TRBJ1-2; v_gene: TRBV6-1; CDR3aa: CASSEARTGLDGYTF; CDR3nt: TGTGCCAGCAGTGAAGCAAGGACAGGGCTCGATGGCTACACCTTC
abundance: NA; d_gene: TRBD1; j_gene: TRBJ2-7; v_gene: TRBV6-2/TRBV6-3; CDR3aa: CASSHPDRGYEQYF; CDR3nt: TGTGCCAGCAGTCATCCGGACAGGGGCTACGAGCAGTACTTC
abundance: few; d_gene: NA; j_gene: TRBJ2-1; v_gene: TRBV11-2; CDR3aa: CASSLYDRYEQFF; CDR3nt: TGTGCCAGCAGCTTATACGATCGGTATGAGCAGTTCTTC
abundance: few; d_gene: NA; j_gene: TRBJ1-2; v_gene: TRBV29-1; CDR3aa: CSVGKLDGYTF; CDR3nt: TGCAGCGTTGGGAAACTGGATGGCTACACCTTC
abundance: many; d_gene: NA; j_gene: TRBJ2-3; v_gene: TRBV28; CDR3aa: CASSLSGASADTQYF; CDR3nt: TGTGCCAGCAGCCTTTCCGGGGCTAGCGCAGATACGCAGTATTTT